This TCR beta chain was sequenced for a study of cytomegalovirus exposure and HLA in healthy donors. Study findings and constraints: High sensitivity and specificity were reportedly achieved when the classifier diagnosed cytomegalovirus status. The study reported that TCR beta sequences accurately predicted HLA-A and HLA-B alleles in most subjects.

Concerning this clone: Its target is not known.

The germline gives CDR1 LNHDA, CDR2 SQIVND (reference sequence). The CDR3 length is 15 residues. With 5 bases clipped from V and 4 bases from J, the junction kept 7 bases outside the gene matches. Amplification used 60 Vbeta primers and 13 Jbeta primers. Libraries were prepared by immunoSEQ multiplex PCR; TCRdb keeps only in-frame clonotypes and omits some of them. The table lists more than 110,000 clones, 70% to 75% of them singletons. The sequenced material came from PBMCs. This sequence was found in a woman in her twenties or thirties in good health and CMV-seronegative. V gene TRBV19 combines with J gene TRBJ1-2; the match to TRBD1 covers 10 bases. Here the CDR3 reads CASSVRDRGSYGYTF. The CDR3 DNA reads as TGTGCCAGTAGTGTCCGGGACAGGGGCTCCTATGGCTACACCTTC.